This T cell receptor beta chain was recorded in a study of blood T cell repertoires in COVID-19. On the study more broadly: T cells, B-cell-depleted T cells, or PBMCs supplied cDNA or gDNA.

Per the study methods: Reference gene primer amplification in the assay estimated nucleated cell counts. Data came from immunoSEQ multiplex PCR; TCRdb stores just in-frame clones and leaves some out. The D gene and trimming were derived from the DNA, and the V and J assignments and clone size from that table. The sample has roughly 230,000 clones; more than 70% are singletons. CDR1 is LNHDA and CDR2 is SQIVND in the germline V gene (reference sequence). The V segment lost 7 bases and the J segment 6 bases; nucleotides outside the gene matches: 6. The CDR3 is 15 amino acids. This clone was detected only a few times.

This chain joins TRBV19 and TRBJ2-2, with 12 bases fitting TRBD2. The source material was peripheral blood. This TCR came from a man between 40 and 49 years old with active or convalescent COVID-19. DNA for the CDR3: TGTGCCAGTACCGTGACTAGCGGGAGTCCCGGGGAGCTGTTTTTT. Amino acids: CASTVTSGSPGELFF. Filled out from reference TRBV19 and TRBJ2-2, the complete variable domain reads DGGITQSPKYLFRKEGQNVTLSCEQNLNHDAMYWYRQDPGQGLRLIYYSQIVNDFQKGDIAEGYSVSREKKESFPLTVTSAQKNPTAFYLCASTVTSGSPGELFFGEGSRLTVL.